This T cell receptor (beta chain) was sequenced during a study of PD-1 blockade in mismatch repair-deficient tumors. Three pembrolizumab responders had their TCRs sequenced. Study findings and constraints: After pembrolizumab, tumor-resident clones rose rapidly, then generally contracted before radiologic responses.

The repertoire was sequenced with immunoSEQ multiplex PCR; TCRdb's copy has only in-frame clones and lacks some. The sample shows some 100,000 clones, over 75% of them seen only once. V lost 0 bases to trimming and J lost 3 bases, with 9 bases between them. CDR1 is SGHRS and CDR2 is YFSETQ in the germline V gene. The CDR3 covers 14 residues. This clone occurred a few times. Its antigen remains unknown. V gene TRBV5-1 combines with J gene TRBJ1-1; D perhaps matches TRBD1 (6 bases). The starting material was peripheral blood, obtained 30 to 36 weeks after starting pembrolizumab. This TCR derives from an adult with mismatch repair-deficient cancer. The CDR3 nucleotides read TGCGCCAGCAGCTTGGGGACAGTATACACTGAAGCTTTCTTT. Translated: CASSLGTVYTEAFF.